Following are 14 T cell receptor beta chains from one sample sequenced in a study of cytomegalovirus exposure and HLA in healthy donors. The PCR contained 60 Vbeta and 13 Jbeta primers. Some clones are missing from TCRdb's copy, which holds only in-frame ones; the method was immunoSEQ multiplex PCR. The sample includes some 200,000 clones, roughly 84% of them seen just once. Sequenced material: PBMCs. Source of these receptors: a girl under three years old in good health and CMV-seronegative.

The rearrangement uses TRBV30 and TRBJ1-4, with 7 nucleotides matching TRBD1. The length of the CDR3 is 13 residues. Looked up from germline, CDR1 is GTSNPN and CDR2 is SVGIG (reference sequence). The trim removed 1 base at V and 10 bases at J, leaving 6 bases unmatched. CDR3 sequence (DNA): TGTGCCTGGAGTGAGACAGGGCGAGGAAAACTGTTTTTT. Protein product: CAWSETGRGKLFF.

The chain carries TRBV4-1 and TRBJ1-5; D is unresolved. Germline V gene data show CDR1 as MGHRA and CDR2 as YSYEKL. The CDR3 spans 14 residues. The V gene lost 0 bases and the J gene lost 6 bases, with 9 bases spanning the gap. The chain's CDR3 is CASSQEGEFQPQHF. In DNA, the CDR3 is TGCGCCAGCAGCCAAGAAGGAGAGTTTCAGCCCCAGCATTTT.

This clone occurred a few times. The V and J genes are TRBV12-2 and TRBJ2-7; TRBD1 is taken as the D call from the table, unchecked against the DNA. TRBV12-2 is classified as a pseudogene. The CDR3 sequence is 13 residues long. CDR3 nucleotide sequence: TGTGCAAGTCGGCATATACACAGGTACGAGCAGTACTTC. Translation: CASRHIHRYEQYF.

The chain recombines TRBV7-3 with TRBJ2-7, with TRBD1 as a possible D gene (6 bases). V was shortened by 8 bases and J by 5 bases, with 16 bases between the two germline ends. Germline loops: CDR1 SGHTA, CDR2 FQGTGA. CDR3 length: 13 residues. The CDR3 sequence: CASGWGAGDEQYF. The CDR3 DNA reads TGTGCCAGCGGGTGGGGCGCAGGGGACGAGCAGTACTTC.

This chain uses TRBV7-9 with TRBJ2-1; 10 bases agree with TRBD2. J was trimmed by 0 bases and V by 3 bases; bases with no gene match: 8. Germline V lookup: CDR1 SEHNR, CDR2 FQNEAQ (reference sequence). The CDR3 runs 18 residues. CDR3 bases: TGTGCCAGCAGCTTGACTAGCGGGTCCCTTCTCTCCTACAATGAGCAGTTCTTC. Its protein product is CASSLTSGSLLSYNEQFF.

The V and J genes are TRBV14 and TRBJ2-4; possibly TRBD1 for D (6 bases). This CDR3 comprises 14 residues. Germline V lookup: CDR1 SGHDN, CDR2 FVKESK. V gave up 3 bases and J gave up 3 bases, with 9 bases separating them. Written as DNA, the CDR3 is TGTGCCAGCAGCCATGCACAGGGCAAAAACATTCAGTACTTC. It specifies CASSHAQGKNIQYF.

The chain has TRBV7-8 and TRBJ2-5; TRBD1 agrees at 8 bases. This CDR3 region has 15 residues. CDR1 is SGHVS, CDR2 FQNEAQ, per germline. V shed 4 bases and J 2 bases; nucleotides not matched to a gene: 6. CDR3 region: CASSYQGAGQETQYF. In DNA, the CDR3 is TGTGCCAGCAGCTACCAGGGGGCGGGTCAAGAGACCCAGTACTTC. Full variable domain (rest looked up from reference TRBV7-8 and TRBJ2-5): GAGVSQSPRYKVAKRGQDVALRCDPISGHVSLFWYQQALGQGPEFLTYFQNEAQLDKSGLPSDRFFAERPEGSVSTLKIQRTQQEDSAVYLCASSYQGAGQETQYFGPGTRLLVL.

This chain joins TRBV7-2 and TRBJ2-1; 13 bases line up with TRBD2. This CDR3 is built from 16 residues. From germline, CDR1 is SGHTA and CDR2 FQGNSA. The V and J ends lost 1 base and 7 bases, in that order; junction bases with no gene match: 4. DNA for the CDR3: TGTGCCAGCAGCTTAGTAGGACTAGCGGGAGTTAATGAGCAGTTCTTC. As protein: CASSLVGLAGVNEQFF. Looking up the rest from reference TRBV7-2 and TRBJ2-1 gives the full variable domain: GAGVSQSPSNKVTEKGKDVELRCDPISGHTALYWYRQSLGQGLEFLIYFQGNSAPDKSGLPSDRFSAERTGGSVSTLTIQRTQQEDSAVYLCASSLVGLAGVNEQFFGPGTRLTVL.

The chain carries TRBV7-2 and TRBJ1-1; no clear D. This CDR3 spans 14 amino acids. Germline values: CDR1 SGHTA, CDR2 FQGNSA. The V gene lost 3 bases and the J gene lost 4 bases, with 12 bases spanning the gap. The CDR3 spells CASSFYRSGTEAFF. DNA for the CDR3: TGTGCCAGCAGCTTTTACCGGTCCGGCACTGAAGCTTTCTTT.

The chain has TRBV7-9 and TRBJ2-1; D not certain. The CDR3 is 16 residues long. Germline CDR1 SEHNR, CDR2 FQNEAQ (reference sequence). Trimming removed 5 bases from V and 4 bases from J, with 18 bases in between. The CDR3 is CASSLHPSQTYNEQFF. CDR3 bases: TGTGCCAGCAGCCTGCATCCGTCGCAGACATACAATGAGCAGTTCTTC.

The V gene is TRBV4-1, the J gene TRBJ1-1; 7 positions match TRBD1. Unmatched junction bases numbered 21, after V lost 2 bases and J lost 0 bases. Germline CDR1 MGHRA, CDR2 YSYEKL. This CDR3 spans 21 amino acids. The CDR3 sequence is CASSQIWTGQVGLNMNTEAFF. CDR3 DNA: TGCGCCAGCAGCCAAATTTGGACAGGACAAGTCGGGTTAAATATGAACACTGAAGCTTTCTTT.

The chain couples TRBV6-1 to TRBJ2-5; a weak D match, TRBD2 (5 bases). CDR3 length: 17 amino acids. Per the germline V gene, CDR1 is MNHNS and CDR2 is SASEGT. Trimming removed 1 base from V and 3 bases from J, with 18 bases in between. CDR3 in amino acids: CASSEGLGWFGEETQYF. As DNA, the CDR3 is TGTGCCAGCAGTGAAGGTCTAGGGTGGTTCGGGGAAGAGACCCAGTACTTC.

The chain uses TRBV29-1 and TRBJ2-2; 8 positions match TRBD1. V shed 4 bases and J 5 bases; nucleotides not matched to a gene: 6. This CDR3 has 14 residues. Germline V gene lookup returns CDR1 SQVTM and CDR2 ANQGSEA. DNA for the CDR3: TGCAGCGTTGGTCGGGGGACAGGAACCGGGGAGCTGTTTTTT. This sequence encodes CSVGRGTGTGELFF.

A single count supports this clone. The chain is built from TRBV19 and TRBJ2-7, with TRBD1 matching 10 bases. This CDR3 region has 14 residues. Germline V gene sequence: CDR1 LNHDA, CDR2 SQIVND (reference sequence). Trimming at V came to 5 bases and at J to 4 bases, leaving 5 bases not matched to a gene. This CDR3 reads CASSPGQGVYEQYF. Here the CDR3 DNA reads TGTGCCAGTAGTCCTGGACAGGGGGTGTACGAGCAGTACTTC.